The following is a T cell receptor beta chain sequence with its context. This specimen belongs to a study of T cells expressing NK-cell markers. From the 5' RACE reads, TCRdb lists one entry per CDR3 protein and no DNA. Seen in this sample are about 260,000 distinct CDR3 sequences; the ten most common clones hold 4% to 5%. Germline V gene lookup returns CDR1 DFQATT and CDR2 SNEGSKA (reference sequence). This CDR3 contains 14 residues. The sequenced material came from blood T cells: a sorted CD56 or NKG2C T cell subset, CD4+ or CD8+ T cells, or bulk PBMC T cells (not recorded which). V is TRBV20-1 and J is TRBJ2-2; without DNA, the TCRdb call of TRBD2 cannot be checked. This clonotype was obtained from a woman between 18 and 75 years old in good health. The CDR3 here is CSAKAGSGTGELFF.